This T cell receptor beta chain originates from a study of blood T cell repertoires in COVID-19. Data came from immunoSEQ multiplex PCR; TCRdb stores just in-frame clones and leaves some out. The sample yields about 500,000 clones, roughly 89% seen once. The CDR3 runs to 19 residues. Germline V CDR1 and CDR2: SGHVS, FQNEAQ. V gave up 4 bases and J gave up 7 bases, with 26 bases separating them. This chain joins TRBV7-8 and TRBJ1-6, with unresolved D. Sequencing was performed on peripheral blood. The origin of this receptor is a woman aged 45 to 65 with COVID-19, enrolled during active disease. DNA for the CDR3: TGTGCCAGCAGCTCTCGGACTGGGTCCCCAGAATTCCCCAATTCACCCCTCCACTTT. Translation: CASSSRTGSPEFPNSPLHF.